Listed below are T cell receptor beta chains from one sample, sequenced in a study of T cell responses to AZD1222 COVID-19 vaccine. Clones were sequenced by immunoSEQ multiplex PCR, and TCRdb holds only the in-frame ones, with some missing. This table holds 75,000 to 90,000 clones, around 80% found once. Sequenced material: peripheral blood, taken on day 0 of AZD1222 vaccination. All receptors come from an adult in good health. Both conserved end residues are part of each CDR3. The D gene is left open where the match is weak. Rows give clone size only sometimes, using once, few, many, or a class for an expanded clone.

J | D | V | size | CDR3 | DNA
TRBJ2-3 | TRBD2 | TRBV6-5 | once | CASGSGRGLTDTQYF | TGTGCCAGCGGCTCCGGGAGGGGACTCACAGATACGCAGTATTTT
TRBJ1-2 | NA | TRBV28 | NA | CASGYYGYTF | TGTGCCAGCGGTTACTATGGCTACACCTTC
TRBJ2-3 | TRBD2 | TRBV7-2 | NA | CASSSRGGAAIDTQYF | TGTGCCAGCAGCTCCCGGGGGGGGGCAGCGATAGATACGCAGTATTTT
TRBJ2-5 | TRBD2 | TRBV2 | medium-sized | CASSGGTSGSQKHNF | TGTGCCAGCAGTGGGGGGACTAGCGGGAGCCAGAAGCATAACTTC
TRBJ1-5 | NA | TRBV28 | NA | CASVTFLGSYNQPQHF | TGTGCCAGCGTAACTTTCTTGGGGTCCTACAATCAGCCCCAGCATTTT
TRBJ2-2 | TRBD1 | TRBV7-6 | NA | CASSLGTGNLGSGELFF | TGTGCCAGCAGCTTGGGGACAGGGAATTTAGGATCCGGGGAGCTGTTTTTT
TRBJ1-3 | TRBD1 | TRBV10-3 | few | CAIRTTGAAGNTIYF | TGTGCCATCAGAACCACAGGGGCAGCTGGAAACACCATATATTTT
TRBJ2-5 | NA | TRBV6-5 | once | CASSLGGGRLIETQYF | TGTGCCAGCAGTTTAGGGGGCGGGAGACTAATAGAGACCCAGTACTTC
TRBJ1-4 | TRBD1 | TRBV30 | NA | CAYRTGGLVEKLFF | TGTGCCTACCGGACAGGGGGCTTAGTTGAAAAACTGTTTTTT
TRBJ2-2 | NA | TRBV4-3 | NA | CASSQDPSNTGELFF | TGCGCCAGCAGCCAGGACCCGTCGAACACCGGGGAGCTGTTTTTT
TRBJ2-2 | NA | TRBV11-2 | NA | CASSFQPGGWDGELFF | TGTGCCAGCAGCTTCCAACCCGGAGGGTGGGACGGGGAGCTGTTTTTT
TRBJ2-7 | TRBD2 | TRBV19 | NA | CASSIRLAASYEQYF | TGTGCCAGTAGTATAAGACTAGCGGCGTCCTACGAGCAGTACTTC
TRBJ2-7 | NA | TRBV28 | NA | CASRGTGHESYEQYF | TGTGCCAGCAGAGGTACAGGTCACGAGTCCTACGAGCAGTACTTC
TRBJ2-1 | NA | TRBV6-5 | NA | CASFRGTSSYNEQFF | TGTGCCAGCTTCAGGGGAACTAGCTCATACAATGAGCAGTTCTTC
TRBJ2-4 | NA | TRBV18 | NA | CASSPLSTVSIAKNIQYF | TGTGCCAGCTCACCACTGTCGACAGTTTCAATAGCCAAAAACATTCAGTACTTC
TRBJ1-2 | NA | TRBV7-2 | NA | CASSEGGNYGYTF | TGTGCCAGCAGCGAAGGTGGCAACTATGGCTACACCTTC
TRBJ2-1 | NA | TRBV15 | NA | CATSRGFGRGNEQFF | TGTGCCACCAGCAGAGGGTTCGGGCGGGGCAATGAGCAGTTCTTC